This T cell receptor (beta chain) was observed in a study of early T cells in non-severe SARS-CoV-2 infection. Across the study: Chains were unpaired, as sequencing was done on bulk RNA from unsorted whole blood.

The V gene lost 0 bases and the J gene lost 2 bases, with 13 bases spanning the gap. CDR1 is MGHRA, CDR2 YSYEKL, per germline. The CDR3 sequence is 17 residues long. Attachment of unique molecular identifiers was made to individual cDNA molecules. TCRdb reanalysed the 5' RACE reads using MiXCR and keeps one entry per CDR3 protein. Of fewer than 80,000 distinct CDR3 sequences listed, about 12% are singletons. This chain links TRBV4-1 with TRBJ2-2, with a weak D call TRBD2 (6 bases). The TCR was taken from an adult who was a healthcare worker with PCR-confirmed SARS-CoV-2 infection or an uninfected control (not recorded which). The donor label of this sample is uncertain. The source material was whole blood, sampled at baseline. CDR3 amino acids: CASSQERAGINTGELFF. CDR3 DNA sequence: TGCGCCAGCAGCCAAGAGAGGGCGGGGATAAACACCGGGGAGCTGTTTTTT.